The 8 T cell receptor beta chains listed next were all sequenced from one sample in a study of blood T cell repertoires in COVID-19. Profiling relied on immunoSEQ multiplex PCR, and the TCRdb table lists in-frame clones only, not all of them. This table has about 74,000 clones, around 90% appearing once. Specimen: peripheral blood. The source of these receptors is a woman older than 75 with active or convalescent COVID-19.

This clone was counted once. The DNA for the CDR3 is TGTGCCAGCAGCTTAAGCCCGGCCGCGGGACAGGGAGGCCTGCCACCCCACTTT. It translates to CASSLSPAAGQGGLPPHF. This rearrangement joins TRBV7-2 to TRBJ1-6, with 9 nucleotides matching TRBD1. The CDR3 runs 18 residues. CDR1 and CDR2 from the germline V gene are SGHTA and FQGNSA. The J segment lost 18 bases and the V segment lost 2 bases, leaving 23 bases of the junction unmatched.

The V gene is TRBV5-1, the J gene TRBJ2-3; 9 bases are shared with TRBD2. V lost 2 bases, J lost 2 bases, and 6 bases stayed unmatched. Germline V gives CDR1 SGHRS, CDR2 YFSETQ. This CDR3 comprises 16 residues. CDR3 nucleotide sequence: TGCGCCAGCAGCTTCCCTGCGGGACTAGCCACAGATACGCAGTATTTT. Protein sequence: CASSFPAGLATDTQYF.

V usage is TRBV7-2 and J usage is TRBJ1-1, with D unclear. CDR1 is SGHTA and CDR2 is FQGNSA in the germline V gene. V lost 5 bases and J lost 7, with 11 bases in between. The CDR3 is 12 amino acids. CDR3 bases: TGTGCCAGCAGCCCTACCCGGAGTGAAGCTTTCTTT. Translating it yields CASSPTRSEAFF.

The chain couples TRBV27 to TRBJ1-4; D is perhaps TRBD1 (5 bases). Germline V gene lookup returns CDR1 MNHEY and CDR2 SMNVEV (reference sequence). This CDR3 contains 14 residues. V was pared by 6 bases and J by 3 bases, with 11 bases between. For the CDR3, the DNA is TGTGCCAGCAGATACGGGACTCCTAATGAAAAACTGTTTTTT. It is translated as CASRYGTPNEKLFF.

This chain uses TRBV29-1 with TRBJ2-2; D might be TRBD2 (6 bases). The CDR3 contains 14 residues. Per germline, CDR1 SQVTM and CDR2 ANQGSEA. Trimming left V 4 bases short and J 8 bases short, with 17 bases between. CDR3 protein: CSVAPGGLAGELFF. For the CDR3, the DNA is TGCAGCGTTGCCCCCGGGGGTTTAGCGGGGGAGCTGTTTTTT.

The genes are TRBV4-1 and TRBJ2-3, with D possibly matching TRBD2 (6 bases). CDR1 and CDR2 from the germline V gene are MGHRA and YSYEKL. The CDR3 runs 16 residues. V shed 1 base and J shed 2 bases, with 13 bases lying between them. The CDR3 nucleotides read TGCGCCAGCAGCCAAGGTTGGGGGGAGAACACAGATACGCAGTATTTT. Protein sequence: CASSQGWGENTDTQYF.

V and J are TRBV10-3 and TRBJ1-2, with TRBD1 identical over 10 bases. The CDR3 sequence is 14 residues long. Germline V gives CDR1 ENHRY, CDR2 SYGVKD. The ends lost 8 bases at V and 7 bases at J; junction bases unmatched: 10. In DNA, the CDR3 is TGTGCCATCTCCCGACAGGGGGCCTCTGGTGGCTACACCTTC. Its translation is CAISRQGASGGYTF.

In its sample, this clone was seen once. The genes are TRBV30 and TRBJ2-5; 10 bases map to TRBD2. The CDR3 consists of 13 residues. Per the germline V gene, CDR1 is GTSNPN and CDR2 is SVGIG (reference sequence). V was pared by 5 bases and J by 5 bases, with 5 bases of the junction left unmatched. The CDR3 DNA reads TGTGCCTGGGGAGCGGGGGGGCTGGAGACCCAGTACTTC. This encodes CAWGAGGLETQYF. Full variable domain (outside the CDR3, taken from reference TRBV30 and TRBJ2-5): SQTIHQWPATLVQPVGSPLSLECTVEGTSNPNLYWYRQAAGRGLQLLFYSVGIGQISSEVPQNLSASRPQDRQFILSSKKLLLSDSGFYLCAWGAGGLETQYFGPGTRLLVL.